The 24 T cell receptor beta chains presented below share a single source sample, sequenced in a study of T cells in women clearing cervical HPV infection. Using immunoSEQ multiplex PCR, the repertoire was profiled, and TCRdb retains in-frame clones only, with some absent. The table lists around 48,000 clones. The sample comprised blood buffy coat. The source is a woman aged 18 to 75 with a cervical HPV16 infection that either progressed to CIN3+ or cleared (not recorded which).

As regards this clone: The CDR3 is cut off 3 residues early in the read; its end comes from the germline J gene. The chain uses TRBV20-1 and TRBJ1-5; D is ambiguous. V was shortened by 3 bases and J by 4 bases, with 13 bases between the two germline ends. This CDR3 has 14 residues. Germline values: CDR1 DFQATT, CDR2 SNEGSKA (reference sequence). CDR3 region: CSASLAFKNQPQHF. CDR3 DNA, as far as it was read: TGCAGTGCTAGTTTGGCCTTCAAGAATCAGCCC.

On this clone: From the germline J gene comes the end of the CDR3, since the read stops 3 residues before it. This chain links TRBV25-1 with TRBJ1-1, with a weak D call TRBD1 (5 bases). V dropped 8 bases and J dropped 5 bases, with 18 bases sitting between them. Germline V CDR1 and CDR2: MGHDK, SYGVNS. This CDR3 has 14 residues. CDR3 sequence: CASRPNRMGTEAFF. Incomplete CDR3 DNA: TGTGCCAGCCGCCCGAACAGGATGGGGACTGAA.

To note about this clone: From the germline J gene comes the end of the CDR3, since the read stops 3 residues before it. The chain combines TRBV27 with TRBJ2-7, with TRBD2 as a possible D gene (5 bases). V was shortened by 6 bases and J by 1 base, with 10 bases between the two germline ends. The CDR3 length is 13 residues. CDR1 is MNHEY, CDR2 SMNVEV, per germline (reference sequence). CDR3 DNA, as far as it was read: TGTGCCAGCAGCCGGGGAGAATCCTACGAG. Protein: CASSRGESYE. The CDR3 in full is CASSRGESYEQYF.

As to this clone: The DNA ends 3 residues before the CDR3 does, and the rest of the CDR3 is filled in from the germline J gene. This sequence joins TRBV7-7 and TRBJ2-2; 7 nucleotides agree with TRBD1. Germline V gives CDR1 SSHAT, CDR2 FNYEAQ (reference sequence). The CDR3 has 14 residues. V trimming: 6 bases; J trimming: 5 bases; junction bases outside the gene matches: 6. The DNA read from the CDR3 is TGTGCCAGCAGTTTAAACAGGGGAACCGGGGAG. Translation gives CASSLNRGTGE. The whole CDR3 protein is CASSLNRGTGELFF. The complete variable domain, with remaining parts taken from reference TRBV7-7 and TRBJ2-2, reads GAGVSQSPRYKVTKRGQDVTLRCDPISSHATLYWYQQALGQGPEFLTYFNYEAQPDKSGLPSDRFSAERPEGSISTLTIQRTEQRDSAMYRCASSLNRGTGELFFGEGSRLTVL.

CDR3 region: CASSLAPLTSGDLFEQYF. The DNA read from the CDR3 is TGTGCCAGCAGCTTAGCCCCACTGACTAGCGGGGACCTCTTCGAG. V is TRBV7-2 and J is TRBJ2-7, with 11 nucleotides matching TRBD2. The missing CDR3 end, 3 residues past where the read stops, is filled in from the germline J gene. Germline values: CDR1 SGHTA, CDR2 FQGNSA. CDR3 length: 18 residues. Trimming cost V 0 bases and J 6 bases; bases outside gene matches: 13.

Notes on this clone: The DNA ends 3 residues before the CDR3 does, and the rest of the CDR3 is filled in from the germline J gene. The gene calls are TRBV6-2 or TRBV6-3 and TRBJ2-3, with TRBD2 identical over 14 bases. The CDR3 is made up of 16 amino acids. V gave up 6 bases and J gave up 4 bases; unmatched junction bases: 6. Germline CDR1 MNHEY, CDR2 SVGEGT. CDR3 DNA (partial): TGTGCCAGCAGGAGACTAGCGGGGGGGCCGTCAGATACG. This sequence encodes CASRRLAGGPSDT. The complete CDR3 reads CASRRLAGGPSDTQYF.

With respect to this clone: The read is 3 residues too short to cover the CDR3 end, so that end is filled in from the germline J gene. The chain is built from TRBV18 and TRBJ1-5; the match to TRBD1 covers 7 bases. The V segment lost 3 bases and the J segment 1 base; nucleotides outside the gene matches: 6. The CDR3 runs 16 residues. Germline CDR1 is KGHSH and CDR2 is LQKENI. The CDR3 is CASSPTGLGSNQPQHF. The DNA read from the CDR3 is TGTGCCAGCTCACCGACAGGGTTGGGGAGCAATCAGCCC. The full variable domain, rest sourced from reference TRBV18 and TRBJ1-5, is NAGVMQNPRHLVRRRGQEARLRCSPMKGHSHVYWYRQLPEEGLKFMVYLQKENIIDESGMPKERFSAEFPKEGPSILRIQQVVRGDSAAYFCASSPTGLGSNQPQHFGDGTRLSIL.

Concerning this clone: The sequence runs out 3 residues before the end of the CDR3; the remainder is reconstructed from the germline J gene. V is TRBV19 and J is TRBJ1-5; no reliable D call. V dropped 3 bases and J dropped 1 base, with 13 bases sitting between them. The CDR3 runs to 16 residues. In germline, CDR1 is LNHDA, CDR2 SQIVND (reference sequence). Partial CDR3 DNA: TGTGCCAGTAGTATGGGCCAGGCTCTCAGCAATCAGCCC. Its translation is CASSMGQALSNQP. The CDR3 reads in full as CASSMGQALSNQPQHF.

In the case of this clone: Read sequence stops 3 residues before the CDR3 end, and the germline J gene provides the missing end. This chain joins TRBV20-1 and TRBJ2-3; the D gene is possibly TRBD2 (6 bases). The CDR3 length is 17 residues. Germline CDR1 is DFQATT and CDR2 is SNEGSKA (reference sequence). V was shortened by 2 bases and J by 5 bases, with 23 bases between the two germline ends. The covered CDR3 bases are TGCAGTGCTAGAAAGGGAGCGGGCGGGTATTGGGGAGATACG. Its translation is CSARKGAGGYWGDT. The whole CDR3 protein is CSARKGAGGYWGDTQYF.

About this clone itself: The CDR3 end is not reached by the read, which stops 3 residues before it; the germline J gene fills it in. The chain employs TRBV7-2 and TRBJ1-6; 8 bases are a match to TRBD1. CDR3 size: 14 residues. The J segment lost 6 bases and the V segment lost 5 bases, leaving 3 bases of the junction unmatched. Per germline, CDR1 SGHTA and CDR2 FQGNSA. The CDR3 spells CASSQGQGNSPLHF. Incomplete CDR3 DNA: TGTGCCAGCAGCCAAGGACAGGGTAATTCACCC.

Comment on this clone: The CDR3 end falls 3 residues outside the read, so it is completed with the germline J gene. The chain uses TRBV20-1 and TRBJ1-1, with 8 bases fitting TRBD1. The V gene end was trimmed by 6 bases and the J gene end by 3 bases; junction bases not matched to a gene: 3. There are 12 residues in the CDR3. Germline loops: CDR1 DFQATT, CDR2 SNEGSKA (reference sequence). Here the CDR3 reads CSAGQGYTEAFF. CDR3 bases read: TGCAGTGCCGGACAGGGTTACACTGAA.

As to this clone: The missing CDR3 end, 3 residues past where the read stops, is filled in from the germline J gene. The chain is built from TRBV20-1 and TRBJ2-2; 11 bases agree with TRBD1. The germline V gene encodes CDR1 DFQATT and CDR2 SNEGSKA (reference sequence). Trimming took 6 bases from V and 4 from J; bases not matched to a gene: 10. This CDR3 comprises 16 residues. CDR3 sequence: CSARDQGQGGTGELFF. The DNA read from the CDR3 is TGCAGTGCCAGGGATCAGGGACAGGGGGGCACCGGGGAG.

Comment on this clone: Read coverage stops 3 residues before the CDR3 terminus; the germline J gene supplies the remainder. The chain couples TRBV20-1 to TRBJ1-6, with 9 bases identical to TRBD1. V lost 5 bases to trimming and J lost 7 bases; unmatched junction nucleotides: 6. Germline CDR1 reads DFQATT; CDR2 reads SNEGSKA (reference sequence). The CDR3 totals 14 residues. Incomplete CDR3 DNA: TGCAGTGCTCTAGAGGACAGGGGAAATTCACCC. The encoded protein is CSALEDRGNSP. The CDR3 reads in full as CSALEDRGNSPLHF.

Concerning this clone: The sequence runs out 3 residues before the end of the CDR3; the remainder is reconstructed from the germline J gene. V usage is TRBV29-1 and J usage is TRBJ1-1; the match to TRBD1 covers 8 bases. CDR3 length: 14 residues. Trimming removed 6 bases from V and 4 bases from J; junction bases left unmatched: 10. Germline V CDR1 and CDR2: SQVTM, ANQGSEA. The DNA read from the CDR3 is TGCAGCGTAGACCCAGGGGGCTTGCGCACTGAA. Protein: CSVDPGGLRTE. The complete CDR3 reads CSVDPGGLRTEAFF.

As concerns this clone: The CDR3 is cut off 3 residues early in the read; its end comes from the germline J gene. The chain joins TRBV11-2 to TRBJ1-1; D uncertain. Trimming removed 3 bases at V and 2 bases at J, with 13 bases between. The CDR3 totals 15 residues. Germline lookup yields CDR1 SGHAT and CDR2 FQNNGV. The covered CDR3 bases are TGTGCCAGCAGCTTGTCAAGGGTCTCTAACACTGAA. This sequence encodes CASSLSRVSNTE. The CDR3 in its entirety is CASSLSRVSNTEAFF.

Comments on this clone: With the read ending 3 residues before the CDR3 end, the germline J gene is used to fill in that end. This sequence joins TRBV28 and TRBJ2-1; TRBD2 aligns across 12 bases. Germline CDR1 MDHEN, CDR2 SYDVKM. The CDR3 loop spans 14 amino acids. V lost 7 bases to trimming and J lost 7 bases; unmatched junction nucleotides: 5. The CDR3 bases that were read are TGTGCCAGCACCTTAACTAGCGGGAGGAATGAG. This codes for CASTLTSGRNE. The entire CDR3 protein reads CASTLTSGRNEQFF.

Remarks on this clone: Read sequence stops 3 residues before the CDR3 end, and the germline J gene provides the missing end. The chain uses TRBV29-1 and TRBJ1-2, with D possibly being TRBD1 (5 bases). The germline V gene has CDR1 SQVTM and CDR2 ANQGSEA. Trimming stripped 6 bases from V and 3 bases from J, with 14 bases between. CDR3 size: 13 residues. Partial CDR3 DNA: TGCAGCGTGTGGGGGACTTCGGACTATGGC. Translating it yields CSVWGTSDYG. The full CDR3 sequence reads CSVWGTSDYGYTF.

Note on this clone: The read finishes 3 residues shy of the CDR3 end, and the germline J gene is used to complete it. This sequence joins TRBV7-9 and TRBJ2-1; TRBD2 matches at 7 bases. The V gene's germline CDR1 is SEHNR and CDR2 FQNEAQ (reference sequence). The CDR3 runs to 14 residues. The J segment lost 8 bases and the V segment lost 4 bases, leaving 8 bases of the junction unmatched. CDR3 sequence: CASSSQTSFYEQFF. The sequenced part of the CDR3 DNA is TGTGCCAGCAGCTCTCAGACTAGCTTCTATGAG.

Remarks on this clone: The sequence runs out 3 residues before the end of the CDR3; the remainder is reconstructed from the germline J gene. V and J are TRBV11-2 and TRBJ2-1; D unclear. This CDR3 spans 11 amino acids. The germline V gene has CDR1 SGHAT and CDR2 FQNNGV. V was pared by 7 bases and J by 7 bases, with 8 bases between. The CDR3: CASTPGNEQFF. CDR3 DNA (partial): TGTGCCAGCACCCCCGGGAATGAG.

The CDR3 here is CASARTSGNNEQFF. The part of the CDR3 DNA that was read is TGCGCCAGTGCCAGGACTAGCGGGAACAATGAG. The chain couples TRBV5-1 to TRBJ2-1, with 12 bases fitting TRBD2. Sequencing ends 3 residues short of the CDR3 end; the germline J gene provides the rest. The CDR3 is made up of 14 amino acids. Germline CDR1 SGHRS, CDR2 YFSETQ. The J segment lost 5 bases and the V segment lost 8 bases, leaving 5 bases of the junction unmatched.

On this clone itself: The read ends 3 residues before the CDR3 terminus; that terminus is restored from the germline J gene. This rearrangement joins TRBV20-1 to TRBJ2-3, with 10 nucleotides matching TRBD2. Germline assignment: CDR1 DFQATT and CDR2 SNEGSKA (reference sequence). The CDR3 runs to 14 residues. V trimming: 2 bases; J trimming: 6 bases; junction bases outside the gene matches: 5. The CDR3 loop reads CSARPSGGADTQYF. The CDR3 bases that were read are TGCAGTGCTAGACCCAGCGGGGGGGCGGATACG.

As concerns this clone: The read gets to within 3 residues of the CDR3 end, and the germline J gene fills in the rest. V is TRBV30 and J is TRBJ1-6; D ambiguous. The V gene lost 3 bases and the J gene lost 5 bases, with 5 bases spanning the gap. Germline-derived CDR1 and CDR2 are GTSNPN and SVGIG (reference sequence). CDR3 length: 12 residues. This chain's CDR3 is CAWSTDNSPLHF. CDR3 bases read: TGTGCCTGGAGCACGGATAATTCACCC.

Turning to this clone: Read data end 3 residues before the CDR3 end; the end is taken from the germline J gene. The chain is built from TRBV7-3 and TRBJ2-5, with 12 bases fitting TRBD2. Germline values: CDR1 SGHTA, CDR2 FQGTGA. The CDR3 runs to 16 residues. The junction had 6 bases not matched to a gene; V was cut back by 2 bases and J by 5 bases. The sequenced part of the CDR3 DNA is TGTGCCAGCAGCTTACTAGCGGGGGGGCCGTTGGAGACC. Its translation is CASSLLAGGPLET. The full CDR3 sequence reads CASSLLAGGPLETQYF.

For this clone: The read is 3 residues too short to cover the CDR3 end, so that end is filled in from the germline J gene. The rearrangement joins TRBV15 to TRBJ1-2, with D perhaps matching TRBD1 (5 bases). Germline V gene lookup returns CDR1 LNHNV and CDR2 YYDKDF (reference sequence). This CDR3 is 14 amino acids long. This CDR3 is CATSRKDRPLGYTF. CDR3 bases read: TGTGCCACCAGCAGAAAAGACAGACCTCTGGGC.